This TCR beta chain is drawn from a study of blood T cells in healthy people across ages. The V and J ends lost 4 bases and 2 bases respectively, with 12 bases between them. The germline V gene has CDR1 MNHNS and CDR2 SASEGT. This CDR3 has 14 amino acids. Primers used in a second PCR of about 7 to 12 cycles were a sample-barcoded 5' primer and a J-beta primer mix. TCRdb re-derived calls from the 5' RACE reads in MiXCR, one entry per CDR3 protein. The table includes 800,000 to 950,000 distinct CDR3 sequences, almost 30% detected once. This clonotype was seen at least ten times. A further study also used this sample, focusing on T cells of mothers and their children.

Source material: blood. The clonotype was recovered from a woman between 35 and 50 years old in good health. This chain connects TRBV6-1 to TRBJ2-7; a possible D gene is TRBD1 (6 bases). DNA for the CDR3: TGTGCCAGCAGTGGTCAGGACAGCCCCTACGAGCAGTACTTC. Translation: CASSGQDSPYEQYF.